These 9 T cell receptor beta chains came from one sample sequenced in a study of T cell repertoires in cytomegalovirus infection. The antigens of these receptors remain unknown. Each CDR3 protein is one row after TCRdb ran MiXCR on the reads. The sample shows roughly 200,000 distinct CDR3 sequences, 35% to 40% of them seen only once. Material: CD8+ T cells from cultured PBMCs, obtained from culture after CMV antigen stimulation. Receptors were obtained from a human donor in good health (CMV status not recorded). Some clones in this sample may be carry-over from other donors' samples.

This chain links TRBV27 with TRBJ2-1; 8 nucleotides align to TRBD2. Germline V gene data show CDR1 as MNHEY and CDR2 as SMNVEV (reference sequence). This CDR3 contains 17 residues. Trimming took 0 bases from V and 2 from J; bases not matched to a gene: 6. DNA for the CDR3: TGTGCCAGCAGTTTATCGATCGGGGGGGCCACCTACAATGAGCAGTTCTTC. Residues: CASSLSIGGATYNEQFF.

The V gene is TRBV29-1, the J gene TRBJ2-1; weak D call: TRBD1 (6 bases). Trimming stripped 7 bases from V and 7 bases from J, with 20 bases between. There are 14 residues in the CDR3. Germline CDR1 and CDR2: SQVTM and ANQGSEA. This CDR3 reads CSASRQVVGNEQFF. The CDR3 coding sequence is TGCAGCGCCAGCCGACAGGTCGTTGGGAATGAGCAGTTCTTC.

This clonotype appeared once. The CDR3 bases are TGCGCCAGCAGCCAACATCCCGGGACAGTCCAAGAGACCCAGTACTTC. Its protein is CASSQHPGTVQETQYF. The rearrangement uses TRBV4-1 and TRBJ2-5, with TRBD1 identical over 7 bases. With 2 bases clipped from V and 1 base from J, the junction kept 7 bases outside the gene matches. The germline CDR1 and CDR2 sequences are MGHRA and YSYEKL. The CDR3 covers 16 residues.

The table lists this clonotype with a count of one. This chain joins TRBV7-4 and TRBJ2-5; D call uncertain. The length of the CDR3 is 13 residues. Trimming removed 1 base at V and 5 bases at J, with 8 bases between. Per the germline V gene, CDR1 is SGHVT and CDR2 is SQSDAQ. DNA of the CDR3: TGTGCCAGCAGCTTAGGACTTGAGGAGACCCAGTACTTC. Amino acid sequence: CASSLGLEETQYF.

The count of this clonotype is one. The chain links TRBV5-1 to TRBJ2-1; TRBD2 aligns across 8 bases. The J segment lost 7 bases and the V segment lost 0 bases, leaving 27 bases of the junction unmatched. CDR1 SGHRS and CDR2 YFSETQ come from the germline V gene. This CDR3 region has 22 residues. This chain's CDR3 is CASSLAFWREEDPLITPNEQFF. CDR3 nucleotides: TGCGCCAGCAGCTTGGCCTTTTGGCGGGAGGAGGACCCACTAATCACCCCGAATGAGCAGTTCTTC.

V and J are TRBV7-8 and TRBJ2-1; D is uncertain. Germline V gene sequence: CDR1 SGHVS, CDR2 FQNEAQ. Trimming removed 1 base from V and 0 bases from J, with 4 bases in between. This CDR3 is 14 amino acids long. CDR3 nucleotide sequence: TGTGCCAGCAGCTTAGTGGGCTCCTACAATGAGCAGTTCTTC. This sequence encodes CASSLVGSYNEQFF.

CDR3 coding DNA: TGTGCCAGCAGCTCGGGACACCTTGAAGCTTTCTTT. It encodes CASSSGHLEAFF. This sequence joins TRBV5-6 and TRBJ1-1; the D gene is possibly TRBD1 (6 bases). Germline CDR1 and CDR2: SGHDT and YYEEEE. Trimming left V 3 bases short and J 7 bases short, with 10 bases between. This CDR3 has 12 residues.

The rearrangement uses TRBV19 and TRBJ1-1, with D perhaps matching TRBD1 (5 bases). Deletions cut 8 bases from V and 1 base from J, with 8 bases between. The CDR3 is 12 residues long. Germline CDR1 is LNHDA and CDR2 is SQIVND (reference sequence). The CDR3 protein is CASFGGNTEAFF. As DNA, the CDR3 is TGTGCCAGTTTCGGGGGGAACACTGAAGCTTTCTTT.

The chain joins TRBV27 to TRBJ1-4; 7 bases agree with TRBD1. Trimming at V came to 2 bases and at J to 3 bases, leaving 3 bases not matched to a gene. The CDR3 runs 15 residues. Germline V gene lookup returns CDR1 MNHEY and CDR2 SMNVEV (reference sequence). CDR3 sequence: CASSLRDRPNEKLFF. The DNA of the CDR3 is TGTGCCAGCAGTTTAAGGGACAGACCTAATGAAAAACTGTTTTTT. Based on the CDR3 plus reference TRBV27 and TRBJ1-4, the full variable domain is EAQVTQNPRYLITVTGKKLTVTCSQNMNHEYMSWYRQDPGLGLRQIYYSMNVEVTDKGDVPEGYKVSRKEKRNFPLILESPSPNQTSLYFCASSLRDRPNEKLFFGSGTQLSVL.